A single sample gave rise to the 22 T cell receptor beta chains below, sequenced in a study of blood T cell repertoires in COVID-19 (dated by TCRdb to 2020 to 2021). The method behind the library was the immunoSEQ multiplex PCR assay. TCRdb provides this immuneACCESS table in a form limited to in-frame rearrangements. Some clones are lacking; in checked studies, under half of them reflect an unresolved V gene, and why the rest are absent is not known. The sample contains about 290,000 clones, just under 90% of them found a single time. The ten top clones hold 11% of the sample. The material sequenced was peripheral blood. These receptors originate from a woman aged 30 to 39 with COVID-19, enrolled during active disease.

The genes are TRBV27 and TRBJ2-7, with 7 bases aligning to TRBD2. J lost 3 bases, V lost 3 bases, and 2 bases had no gene match. CDR1 is MNHEY, CDR2 SMNVEV, per germline (reference sequence). The CDR3 runs to 13 residues. The CDR3 DNA sequence: TGTGCCAGCAGTTTGGGGGGGGGCTACGAGCAGTACTTC. Translation gives CASSLGGGYEQYF.

The genes are TRBV11-3 and TRBJ2-1; TRBD1 matches at 9 bases. The CDR3 spans 14 residues. V dropped 7 bases and J dropped 2; count of bases not matched to a gene: 3. In germline, CDR1 is SGHNT, CDR2 YENEEA. In nucleotides, the CDR3 is TGTGCCAGCAAACAGGGGGCGGCCTACAATGAGCAGTTCTTC. It yields the protein CASKQGAAYNEQFF. The full variable domain, rest sourced from reference TRBV11-3 and TRBJ2-1, is EAGVVQSPRYKIIEKKQPVAFWCNPISGHNTLYWYLQNLGQGPELLIRYENEEAVDDSQLPKDRFSAERLKGVDSTLKIQPAELGDSAVYLCASKQGAAYNEQFFGPGTRLTVL.

The chain has TRBV7-9 and TRBJ2-2; 7 bases map to TRBD2. The CDR3 is made up of 13 amino acids. J gave up 7 bases and V 5 bases, and 4 bases lay outside the gene matches. CDR1 and CDR2 from the germline V gene are SEHNR and FQNEAQ (reference sequence). Here the CDR3 DNA reads TGTGCCAGCAGCCGGACTAGGAACGGGGAGCTGTTTTTT. Translating gives CASSRTRNGELFF. Full variable domain (rest looked up from reference TRBV7-9 and TRBJ2-2): DTGVSQNPRHKITKRGQNVTFRCDPISEHNRLYWYRQTLGQGPEFLTYFQNEAQLEKSRLLSDRFSAERPKGSFSTLEIQRTEQGDSAMYLCASSRTRNGELFFGEGSRLTVL.

CDR3 sequence (DNA): TGTGCCAGCAGCCAAGGCGGGGGCCACACAGATACGCAGTATTTT. It yields the protein CASSQGGGHTDTQYF. The V gene is TRBV3-1 (or the pseudogene TRBV3-2), the J gene TRBJ2-3, with D tentatively TRBD2 (7 bases). Germline CDR1 is LGHDT and CDR2 is YNNKEL (reference sequence). The CDR3 totals 15 residues. V lost 1 base and J lost 2, with 10 bases in between.

This clone was counted only a few times. The chain joins TRBV5-1 to TRBJ2-7, with TRBD1 matching over 9 bases. Germline V gene sequence: CDR1 SGHRS, CDR2 YFSETQ. This CDR3 region has 15 residues. With V trimmed by 0 bases and J by 6 bases, 7 bases remained unmatched. In DNA, the CDR3 is TGCGCCAGCAGCTTGGGAGCGGGACAGGGTACCGAGCAGTACTTC. Amino acids: CASSLGAGQGTEQYF.

The rearrangement links TRBV5-4 to TRBJ2-5, with D possibly matching TRBD2 (7 bases). The V end lost 5 bases, the J end lost 5 bases, and 22 bases lay between the germline ends. Germline values: CDR1 SGHNT, CDR2 YYREEE (reference sequence). This CDR3 is 16 amino acids long. In DNA, the CDR3 is TGTGCCAGCAGAGGGGGAGGGAATTACGGCGGCGAGACCCAGTACTTC. Protein: CASRGGGNYGGETQYF.

The CDR3, as DNA: TGTGCCAGCAGCTTAGGTTTTGCGGGGCCTGAGCAGTTCTTC. This translates into CASSLGFAGPEQFF. This rearrangement joins TRBV11-2 to TRBJ2-1, with a weak D call TRBD2 (6 bases). V was cut by 1 base and J by 9 bases, with 13 bases left in between. The germline CDR1 and CDR2 sequences are SGHAT and FQNNGV. This CDR3 is 14 amino acids long.

The chain joins TRBV9 to TRBJ1-1, with D tentatively TRBD1 (6 bases). The CDR3 is 13 residues long. V was trimmed by 5 bases and J by 4 bases, leaving 12 bases between them. CDR1 and CDR2 from the germline V gene are SGDLS and YYNGEE. DNA of the CDR3: TGTGCCAGCAGAGGACAGCCGGGCACTGAAGCTTTCTTT. It encodes CASRGQPGTEAFF.

The chain is built from TRBV5-6 and TRBJ1-3; 7 bases are shared with TRBD1. Germline lookup yields CDR1 SGHDT and CDR2 YYEEEE. V shed 1 base, J shed 1 base, and the junction held 5 bases outside the gene matches. The CDR3 has 16 residues. The CDR3 DNA follows: TGTGCCAGCAGCTTGTGGAGACAGGGATCTGGAAACACCATATATTTT. Amino acids: CASSLWRQGSGNTIYF.

The rearrangement joins TRBV28 to TRBJ1-2; possibly TRBD1 for D (6 bases). The germline gives CDR1 MDHEN, CDR2 SYDVKM. This CDR3 comprises 15 residues. V lost 6 bases and J lost 3, with 17 bases in between. The CDR3 DNA reads as TGTGCCAGCAGCCCACAAACAGGGACCCACTATGGCTACACCTTC. This codes for CASSPQTGTHYGYTF.

The chain couples TRBV7-9 to TRBJ1-3; a possible D gene is TRBD1 (5 bases). V was trimmed by 5 bases and J by 0 bases, leaving 17 bases between them. Per germline, CDR1 SEHNR and CDR2 FQNEAQ (reference sequence). This CDR3 is built from 17 residues. The DNA of the CDR3 is TGTGCCAGCAGCCCACGGGGGGGAATCTCCTCTGGAAACACCATATATTTT. Protein product: CASSPRGGISSGNTIYF.

This chain uses TRBV2 with TRBJ2-5; 7 bases are shared with TRBD2. With 1 base clipped from V and 5 bases from J, the junction kept 7 bases outside the gene matches. The CDR3 loop spans 15 amino acids. Germline CDR1 reads SNHLY; CDR2 reads FYNNEI. Written as DNA, the CDR3 is TGTGCCAGCAGTGAAGTCGGGCAGGGAGGGGAGACCCAGTACTTC. Translated: CASSEVGQGGETQYF. The full variable domain, in which reference TRBV2 and TRBJ2-5 provide the parts outside the CDR3, is EPEVTQTPSHQVTQMGQEVILRCVPISNHLYFYWYRQILGQKVEFLVSFYNNEISEKSEIFDDQFSVERPDGSNFTLKIRSTKLEDSAMYFCASSEVGQGGETQYFGPGTRLLVL.

The gene calls are TRBV6-2 or TRBV6-3 and TRBJ2-1; 8 bases map to TRBD2. In germline, CDR1 is MNHEY, CDR2 SVGEGT. J gave up 5 bases and V 5 bases, and 8 bases lay outside the gene matches. The CDR3 is 15 amino acids. The chain's CDR3 is CASSDKRGRNNEQFF. The CDR3 nucleotides read TGTGCCAGCAGTGATAAGCGGGGGAGAAACAATGAGCAGTTCTTC.

The CDR3: CASSLWLQETQYF. The CDR3 nucleotides are TGTGCCAGCAGTTTGTGGCTCCAAGAGACCCAGTACTTC. V and J are TRBV5-6 and TRBJ2-5; D uncertain. The germline V gene has CDR1 SGHDT and CDR2 YYEEEE. CDR3 length equals 13 residues. Trimming pared 5 bases from V and 1 base from J, leaving 9 bases between.

V and J are TRBV6-4 and TRBJ2-2, with D maybe TRBD1 (6 bases). Trimming removed 3 bases at V and 5 bases at J, with 10 bases between. The germline V gene has CDR1 MRHNA and CDR2 SNTAGT. There are 14 residues in the CDR3. CDR3 sequence: CASSDFQGTGELFF. CDR3 sequence (DNA): TGTGCCAGCAGTGATTTCCAGGGGACCGGGGAGCTGTTTTTT.

J is TRBJ2-2 and V is TRBV19, with 10 bases aligning to TRBD1. CDR1 and CDR2 from the germline V gene are LNHDA and SQIVND (reference sequence). This CDR3 has 16 residues. V shed 6 bases and J 3 bases; nucleotides not matched to a gene: 7. CDR3 sequence (DNA): TGTGCCAGTAGGACAACCGACAGGGGGCACACCGGGGAGCTGTTTTTT. It translates to CASRTTDRGHTGELFF.

The V call is TRBV29-1, the J call TRBJ1-1; 9 bases line up with TRBD1. J lost 2 bases, V lost 0 bases, and 13 bases had no gene match. Per the germline V gene, CDR1 is SQVTM and CDR2 is ANQGSEA. The CDR3 contains 18 residues. The DNA of the CDR3 is TGCAGCGTTGAAGATTGGGGAGGGACAGGGAGAAGAAACACTGAAGCTTTCTTT. Translation: CSVEDWGGTGRRNTEAFF.

J is TRBJ1-2 and V is TRBV5-4; tentatively, D is TRBD1 (5 bases). The germline V gene has CDR1 SGHNT and CDR2 YYREEE (reference sequence). With 0 bases removed from V and 0 bases from J, the gap between germline ends came to 15 bases. The CDR3 covers 17 residues. The CDR3 sequence is CASSLEAGFLTNYGYTF. CDR3 bases: TGTGCCAGCAGCTTGGAGGCAGGGTTTCTCACTAACTATGGCTACACCTTC.

This clone was counted a few times. The rearrangement uses TRBV11-2 and TRBJ1-1; D remains unclear. The germline gives CDR1 SGHAT, CDR2 FQNNGV. The CDR3 runs to 16 residues. Trimming shortened V by 4 bases and J by 11 bases, and 26 bases separated the two germline ends. CDR3 residues: CASSSLNPIRGVGAFF. The CDR3 coding sequence is TGTGCCAGCAGCTCACTTAATCCGATCCGGGGAGTAGGGGCTTTCTTT.

The rearrangement links TRBV12-3 or TRBV12-4 to TRBJ2-1, with D unclear. Trimming removed 1 base from V and 8 bases from J, with 9 bases in between. The CDR3 totals 13 residues. CDR3 loop: CASSLVARYEQFF. As DNA, the CDR3 is TGTGCCAGCAGTTTAGTGGCTAGATATGAGCAGTTCTTC.

This clone has just one count. The sample carries other DNA sequences with the same CDR3. This chain links TRBV5-6 with TRBJ2-3, with D possibly matching TRBD2 (6 bases). The V gene's germline CDR1 is SGHDT and CDR2 YYEEEE. The ends were cut back, 0 bases at V and 4 bases at J, with 6 bases in the middle. The CDR3 is made up of 13 amino acids. The CDR3 DNA reads TGTGCCAGCAGCTTGGGGGGGGCAGATACGCAGTATTTT. Its translation: CASSLGGADTQYF.

The J gene is TRBJ2-1, the V gene TRBV27; D ambiguous. V was cut by 5 bases and J by 6 bases, with 8 bases left in between. The length of the CDR3 is 12 residues. Germline CDR1 reads MNHEY; CDR2 reads SMNVEV (reference sequence). CDR3 in DNA: TGTGCCAGCAGTACCCTAAGCAATGAGCAGTTCTTC. Translated, it gives CASSTLSNEQFF.